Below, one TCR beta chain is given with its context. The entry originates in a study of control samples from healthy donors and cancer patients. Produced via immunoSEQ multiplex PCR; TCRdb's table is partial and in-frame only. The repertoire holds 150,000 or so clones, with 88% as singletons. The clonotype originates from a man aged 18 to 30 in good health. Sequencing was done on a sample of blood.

The CDR3 loop reads CASSSLSEAFF. In DNA form, the CDR3 reads TGTGCCAGCAGTTCCTTATCTGAAGCTTTCTTT. The chain combines TRBV28 with TRBJ1-1, with no clear D. Trimming left V 4 bases short and J 6 bases short, with 6 bases between. Looked up from germline, CDR1 is MDHEN and CDR2 is SYDVKM. The CDR3 consists of 11 residues. Full variable domain (remainder filled in from reference TRBV28 and TRBJ1-1): DVKVTQSSRYLVKRTGEKVFLECVQDMDHENMFWYRQDPGLGLRLIYFSYDVKMKEKGDIPEGYSVSREKKERFSLILESASTNQTSMYLCASSSLSEAFFGQGTRLTVV.